Following are 16 T cell receptor beta chains from one sample sequenced in a study of blood T cell repertoires in COVID-19. TCRdb's copy holds only in-frame clones and misses some; the assay was immunoSEQ multiplex PCR. This sample has 120,000 to 150,000 clones, with 80% to 90% found just once. Source material: peripheral blood. These receptors came from an elderly woman with acute or convalescent COVID-19.

This clone was counted only a few times. The chain uses TRBV18 and TRBJ2-1, with D perhaps TRBD1 (5 bases). The CDR3 spans 15 residues. Germline CDR1 KGHSH, CDR2 LQKENI. Trimming shortened V by 3 bases and J by 5 bases, and 14 bases separated the two germline ends. The CDR3, as DNA: TGTGCCAGCTCACCTTGGCAGGGTATCGACAATGAGCAGTTCTTC. The encoded protein is CASSPWQGIDNEQFF.

The rearrangement joins TRBV7-9 to TRBJ2-2; 10 positions match TRBD1. This CDR3 is 18 amino acids long. Germline CDR1 and CDR2: SEHNR and FQNEAQ (reference sequence). Germline trimming cut 5 bases from V and 0 bases from J; bases unmatched to any gene: 9. The CDR3 DNA sequence: TGTGCCAGCAGCCCCGGACAGGGGGTGGGTTCGAACACCGGGGAGCTGTTTTTT. This translates into CASSPGQGVGSNTGELFF.

CDR3 nucleotides: TGTGCCAGCTCCGAAAACAGGGCAGAAGTGAATGAGCAGTTCTTC. Its translation is CASSENRAEVNEQFF. The rearrangement uses TRBV18 and TRBJ2-1; maybe TRBD1 (6 bases). Germline CDR1 and CDR2: KGHSH and LQKENI. The CDR3 length is 15 residues. With 6 bases removed from V and 7 bases from J, the gap between germline ends came to 19 bases.

Worth noting for this clone: Other nucleotide sequences in the sample specify the same CDR3. CDR3 sequence: CASRDRGGYGYTF. The DNA for the CDR3 is TGTGCCAGCAGGGACAGGGGAGGCTATGGCTACACCTTC. The V and J genes are TRBV19 and TRBJ1-2; 10 bases fit TRBD1. Germline V gene data show CDR1 as LNHDA and CDR2 as SQIVND (reference sequence). J gave up 4 bases and V 9 bases, and 5 bases lay outside the gene matches. The length of the CDR3 is 13 residues. Full variable domain (remainder filled in from reference TRBV19 and TRBJ1-2): DGGITQSPKYLFRKEGQNVTLSCEQNLNHDAMYWYRQDPGQGLRLIYYSQIVNDFQKGDIAEGYSVSREKKESFPLTVTSAQKNPTAFYLCASRDRGGYGYTFGSGTRLTVV.

This sequence joins TRBV29-1 and TRBJ1-4, with 8 bases fitting TRBD1. J gave up 8 bases and V 6 bases, and 8 bases lay outside the gene matches. CDR1 SQVTM and CDR2 ANQGSEA come from the germline V gene. This CDR3 has 13 residues. The CDR3 bases are TGCAGCGTGCAGCCAGGGGGCGGCGAAAAACTGTTTTTT. Translating it yields CSVQPGGGEKLFF.

This chain links TRBV7-9 with TRBJ2-2; D remains unclear. This CDR3 has 14 residues. The ends were cut back, 0 bases at V and 6 bases at J, with 8 bases in the middle. Per the germline V gene, CDR1 is SEHNR and CDR2 is FQNEAQ (reference sequence). In DNA, the CDR3 is TGTGCCAGCAGCTTAGCGGGCCACCCCGGGGAGCTGTTTTTT. Translating it yields CASSLAGHPGELFF.

The J gene is TRBJ2-3, the V gene TRBV28, with a possible D match to TRBD1 (5 bases). The CDR3 consists of 12 residues. Trimming took off 8 bases at V and 4 bases at J, with 10 bases between the two ends. The V gene's germline CDR1 is MDHEN and CDR2 SYDVKM. The CDR3 DNA reads TGTGCCAGCTGGGTCAGGGCAGATACGCAGTATTTT. It codes for CASWVRADTQYF.

The gene calls are TRBV5-6 and TRBJ1-2; 7 bases fit TRBD1. V was clipped by 4 bases and J by 6 bases; unmatched bases: 6. The CDR3 totals 13 residues. The germline gives CDR1 SGHDT, CDR2 YYEEEE. The CDR3 nucleotides read TGTGCCAGCAGCCCCGACAGGGTGGATGGCTACACCTTC. This codes for CASSPDRVDGYTF.

The chain recombines TRBV19 with TRBJ1-2; the match to TRBD1 covers 8 bases. The CDR3 has 16 residues. V lost 4 bases, J lost 0 bases, and 7 bases stayed unmatched. Per germline, CDR1 LNHDA and CDR2 SQIVND (reference sequence). CDR3 sequence (DNA): TGTGCCAGTAGTAAGCTGACAGGGGATTCTAACTATGGCTACACCTTC. This translates into CASSKLTGDSNYGYTF.

V and J are TRBV11-2 and TRBJ1-4; maybe TRBD1 (5 bases). Trimming stripped 5 bases from V and 8 bases from J, with 18 bases between. From germline, CDR1 is SGHAT and CDR2 FQNNGV. This CDR3 is built from 15 residues. The CDR3 DNA reads as TGTGCCAGCAGCAAAGACGGGGGTACAAACGAAAAACTGTTTTTT. Translated: CASSKDGGTNEKLFF. Looking up the rest from reference TRBV11-2 and TRBJ1-4 gives the full variable domain: EAGVAQSPRYKIIEKRQSVAFWCNPISGHATLYWYQQILGQGPKLLIQFQNNGVVDDSQLPKDRFSAERLKGVDSTLKIQPAKLEDSAVYLCASSKDGGTNEKLFFGSGTQLSVL.

J is TRBJ2-2 and V is TRBV6-6; tentative D call: TRBD1 (5 bases). The V end lost 5 bases, the J end lost 0 bases, and 10 bases lay between the germline ends. From germline, CDR1 is MNHNY and CDR2 SVGAGI (reference sequence). The CDR3 sequence is 15 residues long. This CDR3 reads CASSDRTPNTGELFF. The CDR3 bases are TGTGCCAGCAGTGACAGAACTCCGAACACCGGGGAGCTGTTTTTT.

This sequence joins TRBV10-3 and TRBJ2-7; TRBD1 aligns across 10 bases. The CDR3 runs 15 residues. The V and J ends lost 7 bases and 6 bases, in that order; junction bases with no gene match: 12. Germline V CDR1 and CDR2: ENHRY, SYGVKD. CDR3 nucleotide sequence: TGTGCCATCAAAGGGACAGGGGTCTCCTTCTCCGAGCAGTACTTC. Amino acid sequence: CAIKGTGVSFSEQYF.

This clone has a single count. The chain's CDR3 is CASSLDRGGDTIYF. DNA of the CDR3: TGTGCCAGCAGCTTGGACAGGGGAGGAGACACCATATATTTT. V usage is TRBV13 and J usage is TRBJ1-3; TRBD1 matches 9 bases. The CDR3 extends over 14 amino acids. Germline V gene lookup returns CDR1 PRHDT and CDR2 FYEKMQ (reference sequence). The V and J ends lost 3 bases and 8 bases, in that order; junction bases with no gene match: 5.

V is TRBV5-1 and J is TRBJ1-6; maybe TRBD1 (5 bases). The V end lost 0 bases, the J end lost 7 bases, and 8 bases lay between the germline ends. Per the germline V gene, CDR1 is SGHRS and CDR2 is YFSETQ. This CDR3 has 14 amino acids. The CDR3 loop reads CASSLETENSPLHF. DNA of the CDR3: TGCGCCAGCAGCTTGGAGACAGAAAATTCACCCCTCCACTTT. The complete variable domain, with remaining parts taken from reference TRBV5-1 and TRBJ1-6, reads KAGVTQTPRYLIKTRGQQVTLSCSPISGHRSVSWYQQTPGQGLQFLFEYFSETQRNKGNFPGRFSGRQFSNSRSEMNVSTLELGDSALYLCASSLETENSPLHFGNGTRLTVT.

The chain uses TRBV28 and TRBJ2-2; D perhaps matches TRBD1 (7 bases). The CDR3 covers 15 residues. Germline lookup yields CDR1 MDHEN and CDR2 SYDVKM. With 10 bases removed from V and 7 bases from J, the gap between germline ends came to 22 bases. The CDR3 here is CATQKGAEGGGELFF. CDR3 coding DNA: TGTGCCACCCAGAAGGGGGCGGAGGGGGGCGGGGAGCTGTTTTTT.

The chain uses TRBV5-1 and TRBJ1-4; D is ambiguous. Germline lookup yields CDR1 SGHRS and CDR2 YFSETQ. This CDR3 comprises 14 residues. Trimming removed 2 bases from V and 4 bases from J, with 9 bases in between. Written as DNA, the CDR3 is TGCGCCAGCAGCTTAAGTGGGAGTAATGAAAAACTGTTTTTT. Translating gives CASSLSGSNEKLFF.